The next 16 T cell receptor beta chains were all read from a single sample in a study of cytomegalovirus exposure and HLA in healthy donors. With 60 Vbeta and 13 Jbeta primers, the PCR was carried out. Produced via immunoSEQ multiplex PCR; TCRdb's table is partial and in-frame only. The table has 35,000 to 45,000 clones, around 50% seen once. Sequencing was done on a sample of PBMCs. All receptors come from a human donor in good health.

In this sample, this clone turned up a few times. The chain combines TRBV6-1 with TRBJ1-4, with 7 bases fitting TRBD1. This CDR3 has 13 residues. Germline CDR1 is MNHNS and CDR2 is SASEGT. J lost 5 bases, V lost 6 bases, and 3 bases had no gene match. CDR3 amino acids: CASRGTENEKLFF. CDR3 nucleotides: TGTGCCAGCAGAGGGACAGAGAATGAAAAACTGTTTTTT.

The chain's CDR3 is CASSISEGTTEAFF. The CDR3 DNA sequence: TGTGCCAGTAGTATTAGTGAGGGCACCACTGAAGCTTTCTTT. The chain couples TRBV19 to TRBJ1-1; D ambiguous. The V end was cut by 3 bases, the J end by 4 bases, with 12 bases between. The CDR3 has 14 amino acids. Germline assignment: CDR1 LNHDA and CDR2 SQIVND (reference sequence). Drawing the rest from reference TRBV19 and TRBJ1-1, the complete variable domain is DGGITQSPKYLFRKEGQNVTLSCEQNLNHDAMYWYRQDPGQGLRLIYYSQIVNDFQKGDIAEGYSVSREKKESFPLTVTSAQKNPTAFYLCASSISEGTTEAFFGQGTRLTVV.

The chain links TRBV4-3 to TRBJ2-7; a possible D gene is TRBD2 (5 bases). Trimming took off 0 bases at V and 5 bases at J, with 8 bases between the two ends. Germline CDR1 and CDR2: LGHNA and YSLEER. The length of the CDR3 is 13 residues. The CDR3 nucleotides are TGCGCCAGCAGCCAAGATTCGCGGGACGAGCAGTACTTC. It codes for CASSQDSRDEQYF.

The chain combines TRBV5-4 with TRBJ1-1, with D maybe TRBD1 (6 bases). Germline V gene sequence: CDR1 SGHNT, CDR2 YYREEE (reference sequence). The germline V and J ends were trimmed by 0 bases and 0 bases, with 9 bases remaining between them. This CDR3 is 15 amino acids long. CDR3 coding DNA: TGTGCCAGCAGCTTGGGCGACAGGTTGAACACTGAAGCTTTCTTT. Protein product: CASSLGDRLNTEAFF. The full variable domain, with the rest looked up from reference TRBV5-4 and TRBJ1-1, is ETGVTQSPTHLIKTRGQQVTLRCSSQSGHNTVSWYQQALGQGPQFIFQYYREEENGRGNFPPRFSGLQFPNYSSELNVNALELDDSALYLCASSLGDRLNTEAFFGQGTRLTVV.

This clone showed up just a few times. The CDR3 DNA sequence: TGTGCCAGTATCGGGTTGTACACTGAAGCTTTCTTT. This codes for CASIGLYTEAFF. This chain uses TRBV19 with TRBJ1-1; the D is unclear. V lost 7 bases and J 3 bases, leaving 9 bases between the germline ends. The CDR3 runs 12 residues. Germline CDR1 reads LNHDA; CDR2 reads SQIVND (reference sequence). Filled out from reference TRBV19 and TRBJ1-1, the complete variable domain reads DGGITQSPKYLFRKEGQNVTLSCEQNLNHDAMYWYRQDPGQGLRLIYYSQIVNDFQKGDIAEGYSVSREKKESFPLTVTSAQKNPTAFYLCASIGLYTEAFFGQGTRLTVV.

The chain uses TRBV5-5 and TRBJ2-5; possibly TRBD1 for D (5 bases). CDR1 is SGHKS and CDR2 is YYEKEE in the germline V gene (reference sequence). The ends were cut back, 0 bases at V and 3 bases at J, with 6 bases in the middle. This CDR3 contains 13 residues. CDR3 amino acids: CASSLAREETQYF. For the CDR3, the DNA is TGTGCCAGCAGCTTGGCCAGGGAAGAGACCCAGTACTTC.

The chain uses TRBV4-1 and TRBJ1-6; 10 bases map to TRBD1. The V gene end was trimmed by 3 bases and the J gene end by 7 bases; junction bases not matched to a gene: 6. The germline V gene encodes CDR1 MGHRA and CDR2 YSYEKL. The CDR3 totals 16 residues. CDR3 sequence reads: CASSQRRQGANSPLHF. CDR3 nucleotide sequence: TGCGCCAGCAGCCAGAGAAGACAGGGGGCGAATTCACCCCTCCACTTT.

This clone was seen only a few times. The chain combines TRBV4-3 with TRBJ2-7, with D hard to call. The CDR3 is 15 amino acids. Looked up from germline, CDR1 is LGHNA and CDR2 is YSLEER. Trimming pared 1 base from V and 4 bases from J, leaving 14 bases between. The CDR3 DNA reads as TGCGCCAGCAGCCAAGTCCATACTCAATATTACGAGCAGTACTTC. Its protein is CASSQVHTQYYEQYF.

Concerning this clone itself: The junction shows a germline mismatch at one end, possibly a read error. V and J are TRBV7-2 and TRBJ2-1; 8 bases agree with TRBD2. There are 14 residues in the CDR3. Germline-derived CDR1 and CDR2 are SGHTA and FQGNSA. This chain's CDR3 is CGSGGAGSYNEQFF. The CDR3 DNA reads as TGTGGCAGCGGGGGAGCGGGGTCCTACAATGAGCAGTTCTTC.

Comments on this clone: This same CDR3 is encoded by further DNA sequences in the sample. This chain uses TRBV7-9 with TRBJ1-6; no reliable D call. Germline V CDR1 and CDR2: SEHNR, FQNEAQ (reference sequence). Trimming removed 2 bases from V and 0 bases from J, with 5 bases in between. The CDR3 covers 15 residues. The CDR3 bases are TGTGCCAGCAGCTTACGGGACTCCTATAATTCACCCCTCCACTTT. As protein: CASSLRDSYNSPLHF. The whole variable domain, remainder taken from reference TRBV7-9 and TRBJ1-6, is DTGVSQNPRHKITKRGQNVTFRCDPISEHNRLYWYRQTLGQGPEFLTYFQNEAQLEKSRLLSDRFSAERPKGSFSTLEIQRTEQGDSAMYLCASSLRDSYNSPLHFGNGTRLTVT.

V usage is TRBV4-3 and J usage is TRBJ1-2; TRBD1 is a possible D gene (5 bases). CDR3 length equals 15 residues. The germline V gene has CDR1 LGHNA and CDR2 YSLEER. Between the trimmed V and J ends, which lost 0 bases and 6 bases, there was a span of 14 bases. The CDR3, as DNA: TGCGCCAGCAGCCAAGAAAAACAGGCCCGAGATGGCTACACCTTC. Residues: CASSQEKQARDGYTF.

The CDR3 nucleotides read TGTGCCAGCAGCCCACCGGGACAGGCCCTTTACGAGCAGTACTTC. It is translated as CASSPPGQALYEQYF. This chain connects TRBV28 to TRBJ2-7, with 8 bases that match TRBD1. V shed 6 bases, J shed 4 bases, and the junction held 11 bases outside the gene matches. This CDR3 spans 15 amino acids. From germline, CDR1 is MDHEN and CDR2 SYDVKM.

The chain recombines TRBV28 with TRBJ2-7, with 7 bases fitting TRBD2. CDR3 length: 15 amino acids. V shed 2 bases, J shed 2 bases, and the junction held 6 bases outside the gene matches. Germline loops: CDR1 MDHEN, CDR2 SYDVKM. Here the CDR3 reads CASSLSGVNPYEQYF. CDR3 coding DNA: TGTGCCAGCAGTTTAAGCGGGGTCAATCCCTACGAGCAGTACTTC.

The rearrangement uses TRBV28 and TRBJ2-2; a possible D gene is TRBD2 (6 bases). Germline V gene lookup returns CDR1 MDHEN and CDR2 SYDVKM. Trimming took 7 bases from V and 6 from J, leaving 18 bases between them. The CDR3 length is 15 residues. The CDR3 DNA follows: TGTGCCAGCACCCTTGCGGGGATCGGGGCCGGGGAGCTGTTTTTT. This encodes CASTLAGIGAGELFF.

This clone was found a few times. The CDR3 sequence is CASTQLAGLWQEQYF. The CDR3 nucleotides read TGTGCCAGCACCCAACTGGCAGGGCTCTGGCAGGAGCAGTACTTC. V gene TRBV28 combines with J gene TRBJ2-7; D might be TRBD1 (5 bases). V lost 7 bases and J lost 7, with 23 bases in between. The germline gives CDR1 MDHEN, CDR2 SYDVKM. The CDR3 contains 15 residues.

The J gene is TRBJ1-2, the V gene TRBV25-1; D remains unclear. Looked up from germline, CDR1 is MGHDK and CDR2 is SYGVNS. The CDR3 runs to 14 residues. V lost 1 base, J lost 4 bases, and 10 bases lay in between. In DNA form, the CDR3 reads TGTGCCAGCAGTGAATTCGGAGGGTCCTATGGCTACACCTTC. Its translation is CASSEFGGSYGYTF.